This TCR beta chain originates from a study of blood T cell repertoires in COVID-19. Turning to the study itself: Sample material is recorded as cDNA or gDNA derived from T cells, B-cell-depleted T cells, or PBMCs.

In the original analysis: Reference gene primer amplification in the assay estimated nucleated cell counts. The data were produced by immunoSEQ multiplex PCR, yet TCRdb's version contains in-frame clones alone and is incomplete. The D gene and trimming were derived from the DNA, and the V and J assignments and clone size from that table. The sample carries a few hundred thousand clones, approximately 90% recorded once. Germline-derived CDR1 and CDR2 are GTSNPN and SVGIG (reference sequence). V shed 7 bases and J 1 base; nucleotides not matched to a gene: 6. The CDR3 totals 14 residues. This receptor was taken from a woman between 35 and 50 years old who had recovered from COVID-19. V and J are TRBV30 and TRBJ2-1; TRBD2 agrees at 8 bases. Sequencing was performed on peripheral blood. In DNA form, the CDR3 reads TGTGCCTACCGTAGCGGGGAGTCCTACAATGAGCAGTTCTTC. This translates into CAYRSGESYNEQFF.